This T cell receptor beta chain was identified in a study of a mutant IDH1 vaccine in newly diagnosed glioma (dated by TCRdb to about 2021). At the level of the whole study: Vaccination started 4-6 weeks after radiotherapy alone, or was given together with temozolomide cycles in the groups whose treatment included chemotherapy. The roughly 33 treated patients were roughly 62% male and around 40% female, with a mean age of approximately 40 years. Prior to enrollment, standard therapy consisting of radiotherapy alone, temozolomide alone, or radiochemotherapy with temozolomide had been administered to patients, with the combination being received by most patients. Visit V12 was the week-35 safety follow-up and visit V13 was the week-47 end of study. Peripheral blood was collected at six visits: V03 (baseline), V05, V07, V10, V12 and V13. For exploratory analyses, longitudinal TCRB deep sequencing was carried out in about 25 treated patients wherever samples were available.

Interpreted using the paper, the time point label stands for: week 35, safety follow-up. A 20-mer mutant IDH1 peptide at 300 micrograms in Montanide made up each vaccine dose, which was injected subcutaneously together with topical imiquimod. Patients were given eight vaccinations, in weeks 1, 3, 5, 7, 11, 15, 19 and 23, which matched visits V03 through V10. Donors had newly diagnosed WHO grade 3 or 4 IDH1-mutant astrocytomas with loss of nuclear ATRX. The samples were drawn from NOA16, a multicentre, single-arm, open-label phase I trial in Germany that tested a mutant IDH1 peptide vaccine in humans for the first time. Genomic DNA for TCRB sequencing was extracted from EDTA blood using the DNeasy Blood and Tissue Kit. Worth noting for this clone: Its antigen is currently not known. Qualities for individual bases were not recorded, and no much larger clone is one base off.

The method behind the library was the immunoSEQ multiplex PCR assay. Following the manufacturer's protocol, the hsTCRB Kit was used to amplify rearranged TCR beta chain sequences. TCRB libraries were sequenced on an Illumina MiSeq. Concerning the study's data processing: The kit vendor's proprietary platform handled demultiplexing, trimming and gene mapping. TCRdb took this table from immuneACCESS and kept in-frame rearrangements with V and J called. Such tables lack part of the clones; where checked against another copy, unresolved V genes explain under half of the gap, and the rest is unexplained. Clonal size and the V and J genes are those of that table, whereas D and trimming came from the DNA. The sample records tens of thousands of clones, around 83% of which are singletons. Of the sample, roughly 5.6% is held by the ten largest clones. V loses 5 bases at its end and J loses 4 bases; junction bases beyond the gene matches: 7. The CDR3, cysteine through phenylalanine, is 15 amino acids long. Solely the CDR3 DNA is kept, with 45 bases framed from the first base. Via the germline V gene, CDR1 is SGHRS and CDR2 YFSETQ.

General findings and caveats noted by the study authors: Across multiple MHC alleles, vaccine-induced immune responses were seen in around 94% of patients. PBMC samples for TCRB deep sequencing were selected based on availability. Pseudoprogression seemed to be unrelated to changes in the top peripheral T cell clonotypes found by TCRB sequencing. The authors stated that sample limitations prevented analyses of patient blood samples from being reproduced.

The chain links TRBV5-1 with TRBJ1-2, and 11 junctional nucleotides match TRBD1. This specimen consisted of PBMCs, obtained from a glioma patient whose treatment included an IDH1 peptide vaccine. The source of this sequence is a woman in her fifties or sixties with glioma. CDR3 region: CASRYGQGAAYGYTF. The DNA sequence is TGCGCCAGCAGGTATGGACAGGGGGCCGCCTATGGCTACACCTTC.